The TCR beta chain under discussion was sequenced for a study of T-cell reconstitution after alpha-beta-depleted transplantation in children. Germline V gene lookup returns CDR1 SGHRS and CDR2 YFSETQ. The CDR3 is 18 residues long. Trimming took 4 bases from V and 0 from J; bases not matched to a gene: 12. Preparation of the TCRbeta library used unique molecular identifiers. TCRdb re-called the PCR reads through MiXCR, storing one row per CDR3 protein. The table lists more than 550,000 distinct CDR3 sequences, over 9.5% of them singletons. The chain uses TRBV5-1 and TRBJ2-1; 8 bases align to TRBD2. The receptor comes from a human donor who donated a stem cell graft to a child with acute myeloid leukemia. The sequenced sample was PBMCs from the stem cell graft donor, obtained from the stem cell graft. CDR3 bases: TGCGCCAGCAGCCTGGCCTCCGGGACTAGGAGCTCCTACAATGAGCAGTTCTTC. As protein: CASSLASGTRSSYNEQFF.